The clone carrying this TCR beta chain was picked up many times. Its antigen is still unknown. The sample is drawn from a study of blood T cells in healthy people across ages. Study at large: Template switching captured about one barcoded beta molecule per two T cells.

A second roughly 6 to 11 cycle PCR used barcoded and J-beta primers. TCRdb passed the 5' RACE reads through MiXCR, listing each CDR3 protein once. Altogether 630,000 or so distinct CDR3 sequences are present, about 30% being singletons, with the ten largest covering approximately 15%. No fewer than 6.5 million PBMCs went into each sample. This CDR3 is 15 amino acids long. With 2 bases removed from V and 3 bases from J, the gap between germline ends came to 13 bases. From germline, CDR1 is MNHNS and CDR2 SASEGT. Study-level results: TCR beta diversity tracked closely with naive T cell percentage. A roughly linear age-dependent decrease characterized TCR beta diversity per million T cells.

The TCR was taken from a woman older than 75 in good health. The material sequenced was blood. V is TRBV6-1 and J is TRBJ1-2; D is unresolved. CDR3 nucleotide sequence: TGTGCCAGCAGTGAACTCTTAACCGGGGACTATGGCTACACCTTC. Translating it yields CASSELLTGDYGYTF.